The clone carrying this TCR beta chain was detected a few times. Its antigen is currently unknown. TCRdb re-called the reads with MiXCR, one entry per CDR3 protein. The data show a few hundred thousand distinct CDR3 sequences, about 32% seen once. V lost 5 bases to trimming and J lost 2 bases; unmatched junction nucleotides: 4. The germline V gene encodes CDR1 SGHTA and CDR2 FQGNSA. This CDR3 is 17 amino acids long. The sample comes from a study of T cell repertoires in cytomegalovirus infection. At the level of the study: HLA-B-restricted CMV epitopes that are well studied, plus recently identified HLA-C-restricted ones, were used by the study. Public TCR beta signatures provided an indication of both CMV infection and a matching HLA type.

Study-level findings and limits: Ex vivo, HLA-C-restricted CMV-specific TCR beta clonotypes prevailed over the rest of the response. Cumulative public TCR beta family frequency identified CMV carriers with the relevant HLA.

This receptor was identified in a human donor in good health (CMV status not recorded). Some clones in this sample may be carry-over from other donors' samples. The chain employs TRBV7-2 and TRBJ2-4, with 15 bases identical to TRBD2. The input for sequencing was cultured PBMCs, taken from culture after CMV antigen stimulation. This chain's CDR3 is CASSRGLAGGSKNIQYF. CDR3 nucleotides: TGTGCCAGCAGCCGGGGACTAGCGGGAGGCTCCAAAAACATTCAGTACTTC.